A selection of T cell receptor beta chains follows, all from one sample in a study of T cell responses to AZD1222 COVID-19 vaccine. The repertoire was sequenced with immunoSEQ multiplex PCR; TCRdb's copy has only in-frame clones and lacks some. Of tens of thousands of clones listed, about 91% are singletons. The material was peripheral blood, obtained 28 days after the second AZD1222 dose. These receptors all stem from an adult who received the AZD1222 COVID-19 vaccine. The conserved cysteine and the conserved F or W are not part of the CDR3 here.

>TRBV5-1|TRBJ2-2
ASSLIRGTGELF
>TRBV9|TRBJ2-7
ASSAPGSGRSEQY
>TRBV28|TRBJ1-1
ASSWGTGRNTEAF
>TRBV7-3|TRBJ2-5
ASSSTRGETQY
>TRBV6-5|TRBJ1-5
ASKTGTAQPQH
>TRBV6-5|TRBJ2-7
ASSYLRTGYEQY
>TRBV30|TRBJ1-5
AWKNDRHNQPQH
>TRBV5-1|TRBJ1-1
ASSPGPLDTEAF
>TRBV5-1|TRBJ2-3
ASSLGLRDTQY
>TRBV6-5|TRBJ1-2
ASRQSGAISYGYT
>TRBV24-1|TRBJ2-3
ATGRASGNTDTQY
>TRBV21-1|TRBJ1-2
ASIATGGDYGYT